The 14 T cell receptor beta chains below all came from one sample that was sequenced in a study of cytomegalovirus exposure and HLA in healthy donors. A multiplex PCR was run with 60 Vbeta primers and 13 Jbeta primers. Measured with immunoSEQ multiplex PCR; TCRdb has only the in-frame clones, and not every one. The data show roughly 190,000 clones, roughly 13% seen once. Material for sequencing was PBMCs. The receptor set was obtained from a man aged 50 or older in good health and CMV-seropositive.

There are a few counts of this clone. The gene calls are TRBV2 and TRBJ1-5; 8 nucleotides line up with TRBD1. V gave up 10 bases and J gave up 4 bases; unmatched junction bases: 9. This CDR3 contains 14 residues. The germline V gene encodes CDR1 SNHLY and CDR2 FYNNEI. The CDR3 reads CATRGRGQNQPQHF. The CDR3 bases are TGTGCCACTCGAGGCAGGGGGCAGAATCAGCCCCAGCATTTT.

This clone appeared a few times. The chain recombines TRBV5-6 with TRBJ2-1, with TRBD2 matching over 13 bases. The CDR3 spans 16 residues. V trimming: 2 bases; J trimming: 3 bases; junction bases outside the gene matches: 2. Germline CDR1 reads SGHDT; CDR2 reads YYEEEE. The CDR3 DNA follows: TGTGCCAGCAGCTTTAGGACTAGCGGGGGCTACAATGAGCAGTTCTTC. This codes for CASSFRTSGGYNEQFF.

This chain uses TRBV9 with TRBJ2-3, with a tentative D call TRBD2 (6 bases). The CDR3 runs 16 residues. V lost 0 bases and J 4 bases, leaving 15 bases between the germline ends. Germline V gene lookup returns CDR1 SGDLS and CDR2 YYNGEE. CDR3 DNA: TGTGCCAGCAGCGTAGAGGGGCGGGGTCGTGCAGATACGCAGTATTTT. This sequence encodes CASSVEGRGRADTQYF.

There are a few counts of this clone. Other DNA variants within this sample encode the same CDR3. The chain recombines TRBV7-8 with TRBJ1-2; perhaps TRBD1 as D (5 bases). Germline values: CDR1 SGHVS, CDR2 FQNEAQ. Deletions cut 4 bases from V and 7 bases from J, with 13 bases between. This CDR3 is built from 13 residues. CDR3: CASSSEGTRGYTF. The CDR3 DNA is TGTGCCAGCAGCTCGGAGGGGACCCGTGGCTACACCTTC.

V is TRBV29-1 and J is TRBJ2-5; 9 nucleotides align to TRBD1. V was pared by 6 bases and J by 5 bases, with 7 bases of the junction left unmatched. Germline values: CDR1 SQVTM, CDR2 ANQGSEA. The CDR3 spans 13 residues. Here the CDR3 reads CSVRQGVMETQYF. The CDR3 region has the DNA TGCAGCGTACGACAGGGGGTGATGGAGACCCAGTACTTC.

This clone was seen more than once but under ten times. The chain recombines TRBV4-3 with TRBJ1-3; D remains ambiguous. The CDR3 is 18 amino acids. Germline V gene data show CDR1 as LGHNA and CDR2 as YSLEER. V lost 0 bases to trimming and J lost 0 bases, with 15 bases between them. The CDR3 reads CASSQDESGVSSGNTIYF. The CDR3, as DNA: TGCGCCAGCAGCCAAGATGAGAGCGGGGTCAGCTCTGGAAACACCATATATTTT.

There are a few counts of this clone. CDR3 protein: CASSLSLDSGNTIYF. DNA for the CDR3: TGTGCCAGCAGTTTATCCTTAGACTCTGGAAACACCATATATTTT. The V gene is TRBV28, the J gene TRBJ1-3; no definite D call. This CDR3 contains 15 residues. Germline lookup yields CDR1 MDHEN and CDR2 SYDVKM. Trimming cost V 1 base and J 0 bases, with 7 bases left between them.

The CDR3 protein is CASSQDLGQAGNTIYF. DNA for the CDR3: TGCGCCAGCAGCCAAGATTTGGGGCAGGCTGGAAACACCATATATTTT. The chain recombines TRBV4-1 with TRBJ1-3, with TRBD1 as a possible D gene (5 bases). This CDR3 is built from 16 residues. CDR1 and CDR2 from the germline V gene are MGHRA and YSYEKL. V was shortened by 0 bases and J by 2 bases, with 11 bases between the two germline ends.

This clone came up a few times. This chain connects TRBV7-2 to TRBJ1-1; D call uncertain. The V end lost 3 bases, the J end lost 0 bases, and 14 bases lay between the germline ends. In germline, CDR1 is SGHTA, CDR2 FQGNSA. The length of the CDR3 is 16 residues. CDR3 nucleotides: TGTGCCAGCAGCTTGCGAGCGCCGAGCATGAACACTGAAGCTTTCTTT. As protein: CASSLRAPSMNTEAFF.

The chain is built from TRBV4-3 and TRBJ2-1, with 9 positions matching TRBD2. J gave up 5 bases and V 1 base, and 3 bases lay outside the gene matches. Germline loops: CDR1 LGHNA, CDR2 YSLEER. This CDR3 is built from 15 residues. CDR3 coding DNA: TGCGCCAGCAGCCAAGGCCTAGCGGGGAACAATGAGCAGTTCTTC. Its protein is CASSQGLAGNNEQFF.

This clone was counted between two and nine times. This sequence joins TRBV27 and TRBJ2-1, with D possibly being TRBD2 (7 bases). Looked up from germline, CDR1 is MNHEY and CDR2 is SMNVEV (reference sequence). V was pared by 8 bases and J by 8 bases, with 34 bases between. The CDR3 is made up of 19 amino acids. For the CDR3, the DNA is TGTGCCAGCGGCCGGCGGGCGATAGGGGGGGTTTCTGGCGGGCATGAGCAGTTCTTC. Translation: CASGRRAIGGVSGGHEQFF.

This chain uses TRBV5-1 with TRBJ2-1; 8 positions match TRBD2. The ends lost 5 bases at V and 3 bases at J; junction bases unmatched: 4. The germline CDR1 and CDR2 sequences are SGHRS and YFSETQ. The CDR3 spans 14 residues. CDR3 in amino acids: CASRPGTSYNEQFF. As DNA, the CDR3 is TGCGCCAGCAGACCCGGGACTAGCTACAATGAGCAGTTCTTC.

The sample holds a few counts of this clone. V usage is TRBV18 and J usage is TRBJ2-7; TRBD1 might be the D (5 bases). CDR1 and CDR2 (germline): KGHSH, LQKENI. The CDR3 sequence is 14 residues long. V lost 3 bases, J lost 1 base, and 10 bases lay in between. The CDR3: CASSPSQGSYEQYF. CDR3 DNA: TGTGCCAGCTCACCCAGCCAGGGTTCCTACGAGCAGTACTTC.

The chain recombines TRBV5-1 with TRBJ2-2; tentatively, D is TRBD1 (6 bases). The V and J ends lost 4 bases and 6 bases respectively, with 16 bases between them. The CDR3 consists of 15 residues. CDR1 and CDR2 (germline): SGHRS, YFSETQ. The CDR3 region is CASSPPTGTAGELFF. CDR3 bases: TGCGCCAGCAGCCCACCGACAGGTACTGCCGGGGAGCTGTTTTTT.